This T cell receptor beta chain was profiled in a study of OX40 agonist ivuxolimab in advanced cancers. In germline, CDR1 is SGHVS, CDR2 FQNEAQ. The CDR3 contains 15 residues when both ends are counted. For this clone: The limits of the CDR3 on the DNA are not certain, so only TCRdb's listed CDR3 is given.

Measured with immunoSEQ multiplex PCR; TCRdb has only the in-frame clones, and not every one. This table has tens of thousands of clones, approximately 80% appearing once. This sequence originates from an adult with an advanced solid tumor such as melanoma, head and neck, liver or kidney cancer. The chain employs TRBV7-8 and TRBJ2-3; the D call in the table, TRBD2, was not verified against the DNA. The material was CD4+ or CD8+ T cells sorted from blood, obtained in a trial of the OX40 agonist ivuxolimab. The CDR3 spells CAVRRDGVRTDTQYF.